The 25 T cell receptor beta chains presented below share a single source sample, sequenced in a study of blood T cell repertoires in COVID-19. Clones were read by immunoSEQ multiplex PCR, and TCRdb kept only the in-frame ones, dropping some. Of about 160,000 clones listed, 90% to 95% are singletons. What was sequenced was peripheral blood. The origin of the receptors is a man aged 45-65 years with acute or convalescent COVID-19.

The chain employs TRBV10-3 and TRBJ2-7; a weak D match, TRBD2 (6 bases). CDR1 ENHRY and CDR2 SYGVKD come from the germline V gene. The CDR3 length is 13 residues. V was clipped by 4 bases and J by 7 bases, with 14 bases between them. The CDR3 coding sequence is TGTGCCATCAGTGGTTCTAGCGAGCAGGAGCAGTACGTC. The encoded protein is CAISGSSEQEQYV.

This clone was counted a single time. This chain uses TRBV3-1 (or the pseudogene TRBV3-2) with TRBJ2-5, with D tentatively TRBD2 (6 bases). The CDR3 is 16 residues long. V lost 4 bases and J 4 bases, leaving 19 bases between the germline ends. CDR1 is LGHDT, CDR2 YNNKEL, per germline (reference sequence). In DNA, the CDR3 is TGTGCCAGCAGCCCCCCCGAGGGCGGGATAGGAGAGACCCAGTACTTC. Amino acids: CASSPPEGGIGETQYF.

This clone was recorded once. The chain recombines TRBV9 with TRBJ1-1; D is possibly TRBD1 (6 bases). CDR3 size: 14 residues. Germline CDR1 and CDR2: SGDLS and YYNGEE. V gave up 3 bases and J gave up 0 bases, with 9 bases separating them. This CDR3 is CASSAGQLNTEAFF. As DNA, the CDR3 is TGTGCCAGCAGCGCGGGACAACTGAACACTGAAGCTTTCTTT. Complete variable domain (other parts from reference TRBV9 and TRBJ1-1): DSGVTQTPKHLITATGQRVTLRCSPRSGDLSVYWYQQSLDQGLQFLIQYYNGEERAKGNILERFSAQQFPDLHSELNLSSLELGDSALYFCASSAGQLNTEAFFGQGTRLTVV.

The J gene is TRBJ1-2, the V gene TRBV6-6; no clear D. Germline CDR1 reads MNHNY; CDR2 reads SVGAGI (reference sequence). The CDR3 is 14 amino acids. V gave up 2 bases and J gave up 3 bases, with 10 bases separating them. The CDR3 spells CASSYGFRDYGYTF. In nucleotides, the CDR3 is TGTGCCAGCAGTTACGGTTTCCGCGACTATGGCTACACCTTC.

The CDR3 sequence: CASSHQLDRVLGYTF. The CDR3 bases are TGCGCCAGCAGCCATCAACTCGACAGGGTTCTTGGCTACACCTTC. This sequence joins TRBV4-1 and TRBJ1-2, with 7 bases that match TRBD1. Germline trimming cut 3 bases from V and 7 bases from J; bases unmatched to any gene: 11. Germline V gene sequence: CDR1 MGHRA, CDR2 YSYEKL. The CDR3 is made up of 15 amino acids.

The rearrangement joins TRBV6-5 to TRBJ1-6; no reliable D call. Trimming cost V 1 base and J 9 bases, with 7 bases left between them. The CDR3 spans 13 residues. Germline-derived CDR1 and CDR2 are MNHEY and SVGAGI. In nucleotides, the CDR3 is TGTGCCAGCAGTTACTACGGGTCTTCACCCCTCCACTTT. Protein sequence: CASSYYGSSPLHF.

This chain joins TRBV28 and TRBJ1-5, with D tentatively TRBD1 (6 bases). Deletions cut 5 bases from V and 1 base from J, with 6 bases between. Germline lookup yields CDR1 MDHEN and CDR2 SYDVKM. The CDR3 totals 13 residues. CDR3 protein: CASSQGSNQPQHF. In nucleotides, the CDR3 is TGTGCCAGCAGTCAGGGGAGCAATCAGCCCCAGCATTTT.

With regard to this clone: Other DNA sequences from this sample encode an identical CDR3 as well. The J gene is TRBJ1-3, the V gene TRBV9; weak D call: TRBD1 (5 bases). The CDR3 is 15 amino acids. V lost 0 bases and J 1 base, leaving 8 bases between the germline ends. Germline CDR1 and CDR2: SGDLS and YYNGEE. The CDR3 loop is CASSVEGQSGNTIYF. The CDR3, as DNA: TGTGCCAGCAGCGTAGAGGGGCAATCTGGAAACACCATATATTTT. Together with reference TRBV9 and TRBJ1-3, the CDR3 gives the full variable domain: DSGVTQTPKHLITATGQRVTLRCSPRSGDLSVYWYQQSLDQGLQFLIQYYNGEERAKGNILERFSAQQFPDLHSELNLSSLELGDSALYFCASSVEGQSGNTIYFGEGSWLTVV.

V gene TRBV4-3 combines with J gene TRBJ1-4; 7 bases match TRBD1. The length of the CDR3 is 16 residues. CDR1 and CDR2 from the germline V gene are LGHNA and YSLEER. Trimming at V came to 2 bases and at J to 4 bases, leaving 7 bases not matched to a gene. DNA for the CDR3: TGCGCCAGCAGCCAAAGAGGGGGCCTGGGTAATGAAAAACTGTTTTTT. Residues: CASSQRGGLGNEKLFF.

This rearrangement joins TRBV7-3 to TRBJ2-3; TRBD2 agrees at 10 bases. CDR3 length: 16 amino acids. V lost 5 bases and J lost 4; bases outside the gene matches: 9. Germline assignment: CDR1 SGHTA and CDR2 FQGTGA. The CDR3 loop reads CASSPAPTSGSDTQYF. DNA of the CDR3: TGTGCCAGCAGCCCCGCCCCGACTAGCGGGTCAGATACGCAGTATTTT.

The V and J genes are TRBV30 and TRBJ1-2; tentatively, D is TRBD1 (5 bases). V lost 4 bases, J lost 6 bases, and 12 bases lay in between. CDR3 length: 12 amino acids. Germline lookup yields CDR1 GTSNPN and CDR2 SVGIG (reference sequence). The CDR3 region has the DNA TGTGCCTGGACCCGGGGGAGAGATGGCTACACCTTC. Translated: CAWTRGRDGYTF. Full variable domain (outside the CDR3, taken from reference TRBV30 and TRBJ1-2): SQTIHQWPATLVQPVGSPLSLECTVEGTSNPNLYWYRQAAGRGLQLLFYSVGIGQISSEVPQNLSASRPQDRQFILSSKKLLLSDSGFYLCAWTRGRDGYTFGSGTRLTVV.

Regarding this clone: The junction and the germline gene differ at one end; a read error may be behind it. The CDR3 bases are TGTGCCAGCAGTACTTCTAACCGGGGTAACTCTGGCTACACCTTC. Its protein is CASSTSNRGNSGYTF. This chain uses TRBV6-5 with TRBJ1-2; D unresolved. CDR1 MNHEY and CDR2 SVGAGI come from the germline V gene. CDR3 length: 15 amino acids.

This clone was recorded once. The chain employs TRBV19 and TRBJ2-2, with 10 nucleotides matching TRBD1. Trimming at V came to 7 bases and at J to 6 bases, leaving 5 bases not matched to a gene. CDR1 and CDR2 from the germline V gene are LNHDA and SQIVND (reference sequence). The CDR3 has 14 residues. CDR3 sequence (DNA): TGTGCCAGTACGACAGGGGGCCAGGCCGGGGAGCTGTTTTTT. This sequence encodes CASTTGGQAGELFF.

The V and J genes are TRBV4-1 and TRBJ2-5, with TRBD2 identical over 7 bases. V gave up 3 bases and J gave up 3 bases; unmatched junction bases: 4. There are 14 residues in the CDR3. CDR1 and CDR2 (germline): MGHRA, YSYEKL. The CDR3 DNA follows: TGCGCCAGCAGCCAGGGACTAACGAAAGAGACCCAGTACTTC. Amino acid sequence: CASSQGLTKETQYF.

This sequence joins TRBV28 and TRBJ1-1, with D hard to call. V was clipped by 5 bases and J by 0 bases, with 16 bases between them. The germline CDR1 and CDR2 sequences are MDHEN and SYDVKM. The CDR3 is 16 amino acids. CDR3 protein: CASSTAAGAMNTEAFF. The CDR3 DNA reads TGTGCCAGCAGTACCGCCGCAGGTGCCATGAACACTGAAGCTTTCTTT.

CDR3 loop: CASSQEYRSYGELFF. DNA of the CDR3: TGTGCCAGCAGCCAAGAGTATCGGAGTTACGGGGAGCTGTTTTTT. The chain couples TRBV4-2 to TRBJ2-2, with D hard to call. The germline V gene has CDR1 LGHNA and CDR2 YNFKEQ. The V end lost 0 bases, the J end lost 7 bases, and 12 bases lay between the germline ends. The CDR3 spans 15 residues.

The chain combines TRBV18 with TRBJ1-5, with D perhaps TRBD1 (5 bases). The CDR3 loop spans 13 amino acids. Trimming took off 3 bases at V and 4 bases at J, with 7 bases between the two ends. Germline V gene data show CDR1 as KGHSH and CDR2 as LQKENI. Here the CDR3 reads CASSPTENQPQHF. The CDR3 nucleotides are TGTGCCAGCTCACCGACAGAGAATCAGCCCCAGCATTTT.

V is TRBV9 and J is TRBJ2-1; 14 bases align to TRBD2. The V and J ends lost 0 bases and 10 bases, in that order; junction bases with no gene match: 3. The CDR3 contains 15 residues. CDR1 and CDR2 (germline): SGDLS, YYNGEE. The CDR3 spells CASSVGLAGGREQFF. CDR3 DNA sequence: TGTGCCAGCAGCGTAGGACTAGCGGGAGGGCGGGAGCAGTTCTTC.

The V gene is TRBV6-5, the J gene TRBJ1-6, with 8 bases aligning to TRBD1. V dropped 2 bases and J dropped 7; count of bases not matched to a gene: 7. The CDR3 is made up of 16 amino acids. From germline, CDR1 is MNHEY and CDR2 SVGAGI. CDR3 nucleotide sequence: TGTGCCAGCAGTTACCAGGGGGCGTTGGGGAATTCACCCCTCCACTTT. Its protein product is CASSYQGALGNSPLHF.

Only one count was recorded for this clone. The chain links TRBV2 to TRBJ2-3; no clear D gene. The V and J ends lost 0 bases and 1 base respectively, with 2 bases between them. The CDR3 spans 13 residues. Germline V gene sequence: CDR1 SNHLY, CDR2 FYNNEI. The CDR3 coding sequence is TGTGCCAGCAGTGAAGCCGGCACAGATACGCAGTATTTT. Protein product: CASSEAGTDTQYF. The full variable domain, completed using reference TRBV2 and TRBJ2-3, is EPEVTQTPSHQVTQMGQEVILRCVPISNHLYFYWYRQILGQKVEFLVSFYNNEISEKSEIFDDQFSVERPDGSNFTLKIRSTKLEDSAMYFCASSEAGTDTQYFGPGTRLTVL.

The chain has TRBV5-4 and TRBJ1-2, with a possible D match to TRBD1 (6 bases). V lost 0 bases, J lost 2 bases, and 11 bases lay in between. Germline assignment: CDR1 SGHNT and CDR2 YYREEE (reference sequence). There are 15 residues in the CDR3. CDR3 DNA sequence: TGTGCCAGCAGCTTGGGGACAGTTTTCAACTATGGCTACACCTTC. This gives the protein CASSLGTVFNYGYTF. Looking up the rest from reference TRBV5-4 and TRBJ1-2 gives the full variable domain: ETGVTQSPTHLIKTRGQQVTLRCSSQSGHNTVSWYQQALGQGPQFIFQYYREEENGRGNFPPRFSGLQFPNYSSELNVNALELDDSALYLCASSLGTVFNYGYTFGSGTRLTVV.

This clone was detected only once. The rearrangement joins TRBV29-1 to TRBJ1-3; no firm D call. The CDR3 is 14 amino acids. V gave up 1 base and J gave up 0 bases, with 7 bases separating them. Per germline, CDR1 SQVTM and CDR2 ANQGSEA. CDR3 protein: CSVEGQDSGNTIYF. CDR3 bases: TGCAGCGTTGAAGGGCAGGACTCTGGAAACACCATATATTTT.

This chain uses TRBV4-1 with TRBJ2-7; 10 bases agree with TRBD1. With 4 bases clipped from V and 0 bases from J, the junction kept 3 bases outside the gene matches. CDR1 and CDR2 (germline): MGHRA, YSYEKL. The CDR3 consists of 15 residues. In DNA, the CDR3 is TGCGCCAGCAGCCGAGGACAGGGGGTCTCCTACGAGCAGTACGTC. Translation: CASSRGQGVSYEQYV.

V and J are TRBV29-1 and TRBJ2-5, with TRBD2 identical over 9 bases. CDR3 length: 15 residues. V lost 6 bases to trimming and J lost 0 bases; unmatched junction nucleotides: 8. Germline CDR1 is SQVTM and CDR2 is ANQGSEA. The CDR3 sequence: CSVATSGRNQETQYF. The CDR3 bases are TGCAGCGTCGCCACTAGCGGGCGCAACCAAGAGACCCAGTACTTC.

The J gene is TRBJ1-5, the V gene TRBV3-1 (or the pseudogene TRBV3-2); TRBD1 is a possible D gene (5 bases). Trimming left V 3 bases short and J 7 bases short, with 16 bases between. The germline CDR1 and CDR2 sequences are LGHDT and YNNKEL (reference sequence). The CDR3 loop spans 15 amino acids. CDR3 in amino acids: CASSHGRGSRQPQHF. CDR3 nucleotides: TGTGCCAGCAGCCACGGGCGGGGGAGTCGGCAGCCCCAGCATTTT.